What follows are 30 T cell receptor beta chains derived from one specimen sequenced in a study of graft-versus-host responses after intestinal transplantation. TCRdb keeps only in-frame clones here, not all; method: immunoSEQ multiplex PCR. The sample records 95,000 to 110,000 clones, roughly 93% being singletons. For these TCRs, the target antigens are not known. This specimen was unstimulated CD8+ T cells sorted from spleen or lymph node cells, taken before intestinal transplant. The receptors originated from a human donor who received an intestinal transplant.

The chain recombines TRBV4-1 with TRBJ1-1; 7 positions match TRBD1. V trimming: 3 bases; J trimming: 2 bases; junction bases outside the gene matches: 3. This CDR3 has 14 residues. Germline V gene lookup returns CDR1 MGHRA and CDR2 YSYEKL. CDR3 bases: TGCGCCAGCAGCCAGACAGGGCTAAACACTGAAGCTTTCTTT. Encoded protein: CASSQTGLNTEAFF.

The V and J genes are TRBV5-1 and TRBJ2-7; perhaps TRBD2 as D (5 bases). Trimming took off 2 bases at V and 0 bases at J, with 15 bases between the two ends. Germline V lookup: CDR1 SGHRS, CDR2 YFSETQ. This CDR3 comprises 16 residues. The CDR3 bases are TGCGCCAGCAGCTTCATAGCCTCGAGGGTCTCCTACGAGCAGTACTTC. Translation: CASSFIASRVSYEQYF.

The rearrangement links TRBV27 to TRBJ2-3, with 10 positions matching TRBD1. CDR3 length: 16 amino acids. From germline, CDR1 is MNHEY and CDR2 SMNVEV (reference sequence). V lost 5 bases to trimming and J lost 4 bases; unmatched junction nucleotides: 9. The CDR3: CASSPGTGVHADTQYF. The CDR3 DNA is TGTGCCAGCAGTCCCGGGACAGGGGTTCATGCAGATACGCAGTATTTT.

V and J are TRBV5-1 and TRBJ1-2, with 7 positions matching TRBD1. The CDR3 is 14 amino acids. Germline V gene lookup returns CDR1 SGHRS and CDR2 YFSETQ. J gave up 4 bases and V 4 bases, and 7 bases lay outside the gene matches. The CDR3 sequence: CASSKIDRAYGYTF. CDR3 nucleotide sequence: TGCGCCAGCAGCAAAATCGACAGGGCCTATGGCTACACCTTC.

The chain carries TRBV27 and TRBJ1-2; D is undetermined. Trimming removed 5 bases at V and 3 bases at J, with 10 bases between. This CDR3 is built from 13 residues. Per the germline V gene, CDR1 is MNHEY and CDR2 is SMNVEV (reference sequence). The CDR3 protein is CASSPDGDYGYTF. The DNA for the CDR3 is TGTGCCAGCAGTCCCGACGGGGACTATGGCTACACCTTC.

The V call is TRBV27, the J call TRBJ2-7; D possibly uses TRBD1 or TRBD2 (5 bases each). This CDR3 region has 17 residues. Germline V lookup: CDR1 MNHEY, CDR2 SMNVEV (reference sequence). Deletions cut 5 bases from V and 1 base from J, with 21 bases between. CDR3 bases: TGTGCCAGCAGTCGAATATCCCCCTCGGGACCATCCTACGAGCAGTACTTC. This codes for CASSRISPSGPSYEQYF.

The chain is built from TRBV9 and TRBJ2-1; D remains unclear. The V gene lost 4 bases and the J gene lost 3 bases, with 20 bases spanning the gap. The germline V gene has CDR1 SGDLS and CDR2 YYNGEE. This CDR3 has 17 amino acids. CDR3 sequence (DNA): TGTGCCAGCAGCCCAAGGGCCGGGTCCCAAAACTACAATGAGCAGTTCTTC. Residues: CASSPRAGSQNYNEQFF.

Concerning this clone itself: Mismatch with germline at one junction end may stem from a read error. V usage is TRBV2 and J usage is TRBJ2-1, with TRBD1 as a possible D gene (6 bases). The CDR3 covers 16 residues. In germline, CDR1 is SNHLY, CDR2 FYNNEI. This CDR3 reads CASMGTNFFSYNGQFF. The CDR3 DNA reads TGTGCCAGCATGGGGACAAATTTTTTCTCCTACAATGGGCAGTTCTTC.

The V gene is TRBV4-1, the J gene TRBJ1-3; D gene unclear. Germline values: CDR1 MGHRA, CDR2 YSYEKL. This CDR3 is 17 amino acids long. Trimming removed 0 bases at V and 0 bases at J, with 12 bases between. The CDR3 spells CASSQDIPNFSGNTIYF. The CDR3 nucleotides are TGCGCCAGCAGCCAAGATATTCCTAACTTCTCTGGAAACACCATATATTTT.

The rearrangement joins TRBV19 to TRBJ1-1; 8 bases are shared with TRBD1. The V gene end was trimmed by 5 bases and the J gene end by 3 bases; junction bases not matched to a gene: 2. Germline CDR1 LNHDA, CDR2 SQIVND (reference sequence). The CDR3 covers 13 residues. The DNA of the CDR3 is TGTGCCAGTAGTCAGGGGGCGCACACTGAAGCTTTCTTT. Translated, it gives CASSQGAHTEAFF.

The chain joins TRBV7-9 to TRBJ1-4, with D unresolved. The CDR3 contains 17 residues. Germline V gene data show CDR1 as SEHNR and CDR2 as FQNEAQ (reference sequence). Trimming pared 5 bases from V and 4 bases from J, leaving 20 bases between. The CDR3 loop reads CASSLPKGRALNEKLFF. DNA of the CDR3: TGTGCCAGCAGCCTCCCAAAGGGAAGGGCCCTTAATGAAAAACTGTTTTTT.

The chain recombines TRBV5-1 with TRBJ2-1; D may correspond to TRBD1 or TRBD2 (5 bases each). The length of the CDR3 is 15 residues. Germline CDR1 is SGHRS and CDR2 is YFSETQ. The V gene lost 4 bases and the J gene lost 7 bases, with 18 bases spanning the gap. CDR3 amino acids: CASSPPGFEGNEQFF. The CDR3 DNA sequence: TGCGCCAGCAGCCCACCGGGGTTCGAGGGGAATGAGCAGTTCTTC.

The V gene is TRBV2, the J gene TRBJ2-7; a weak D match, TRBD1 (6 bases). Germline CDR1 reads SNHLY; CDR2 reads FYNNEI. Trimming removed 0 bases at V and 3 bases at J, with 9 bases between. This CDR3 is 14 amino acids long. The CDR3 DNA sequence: TGTGCCAGCAGTGAAGCCAGGGGAAGCTACGAGCAGTACTTC. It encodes CASSEARGSYEQYF.

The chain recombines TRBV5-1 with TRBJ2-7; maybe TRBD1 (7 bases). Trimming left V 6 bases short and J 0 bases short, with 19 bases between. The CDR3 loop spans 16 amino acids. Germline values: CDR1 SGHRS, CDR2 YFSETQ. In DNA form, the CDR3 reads TGCGCCAGCACCAGGGGGGTTCGGGACGCCTCCTACGAGCAGTACTTC. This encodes CASTRGVRDASYEQYF.

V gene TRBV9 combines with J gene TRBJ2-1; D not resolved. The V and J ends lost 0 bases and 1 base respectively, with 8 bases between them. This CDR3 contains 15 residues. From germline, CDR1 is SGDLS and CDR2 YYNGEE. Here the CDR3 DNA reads TGTGCCAGCAGCGTAGGTAGGGATTCCTACAATGAGCAGTTCTTC. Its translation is CASSVGRDSYNEQFF.

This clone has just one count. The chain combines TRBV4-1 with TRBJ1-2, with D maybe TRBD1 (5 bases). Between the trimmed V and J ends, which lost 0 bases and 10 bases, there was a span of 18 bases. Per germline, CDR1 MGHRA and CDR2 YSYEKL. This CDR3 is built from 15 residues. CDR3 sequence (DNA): TGCGCCAGCAGCCAAGAGGGGGGTCAACCCCATGCCTACACCTTC. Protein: CASSQEGGQPHAYTF.

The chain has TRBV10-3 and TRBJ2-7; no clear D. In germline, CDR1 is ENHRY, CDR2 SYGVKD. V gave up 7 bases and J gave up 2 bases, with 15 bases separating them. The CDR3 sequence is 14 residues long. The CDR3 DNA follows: TGTGCCATCATGGACCATCAATCCCCCTACGAGCAGTACTTC. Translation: CAIMDHQSPYEQYF.

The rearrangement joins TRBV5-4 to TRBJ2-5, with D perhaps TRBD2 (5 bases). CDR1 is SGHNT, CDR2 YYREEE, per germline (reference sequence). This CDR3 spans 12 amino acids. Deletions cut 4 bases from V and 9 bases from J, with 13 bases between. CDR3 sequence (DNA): TGTGCCAGCAGCGATTATATGGAGGCCCAGTACTTC. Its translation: CASSDYMEAQYF.

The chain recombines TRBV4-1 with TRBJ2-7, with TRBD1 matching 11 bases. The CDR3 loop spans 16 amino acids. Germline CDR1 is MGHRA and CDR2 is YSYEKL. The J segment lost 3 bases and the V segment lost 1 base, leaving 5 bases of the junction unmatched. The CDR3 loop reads CASSQASGQGVYEQYF. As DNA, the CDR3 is TGCGCCAGCAGCCAAGCTTCGGGACAGGGGGTCTACGAGCAGTACTTC.

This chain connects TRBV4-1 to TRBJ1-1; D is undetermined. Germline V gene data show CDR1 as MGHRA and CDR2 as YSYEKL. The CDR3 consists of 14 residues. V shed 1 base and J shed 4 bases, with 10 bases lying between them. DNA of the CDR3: TGCGCCAGCAGCCAAGTTGCAGTAACCACTGAAGCTTTCTTT. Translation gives CASSQVAVTTEAFF.

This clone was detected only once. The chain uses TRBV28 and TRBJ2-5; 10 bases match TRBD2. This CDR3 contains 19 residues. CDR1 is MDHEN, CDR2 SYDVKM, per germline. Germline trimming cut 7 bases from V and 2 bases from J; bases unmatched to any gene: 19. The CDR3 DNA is TGTGCCAGCATCTCGTCACAGGGCCTACGAGCGGGGGGGCAAGAGACCCAGTACTTC. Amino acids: CASISSQGLRAGGQETQYF.

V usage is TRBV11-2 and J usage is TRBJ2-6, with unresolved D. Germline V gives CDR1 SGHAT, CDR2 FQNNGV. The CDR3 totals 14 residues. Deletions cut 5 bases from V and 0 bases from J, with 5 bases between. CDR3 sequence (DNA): TGTGCCAGCAGCCCGACCTCTGGGGCCAACGTCCTGACTTTC. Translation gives CASSPTSGANVLTF.

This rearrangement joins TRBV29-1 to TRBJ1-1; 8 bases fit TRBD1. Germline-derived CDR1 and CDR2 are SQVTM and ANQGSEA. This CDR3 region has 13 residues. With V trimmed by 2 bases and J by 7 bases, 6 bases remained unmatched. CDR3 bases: TGCAGCGTTGAAAAGGACAGGGCCCTTGAAGCTTTCTTT. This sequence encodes CSVEKDRALEAFF. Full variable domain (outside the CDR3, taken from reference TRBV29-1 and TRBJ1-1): SAVISQKPSRDICQRGTSLTIQCQVDSQVTMMFWYRQQPGQSLTLIATANQGSEATYESGFVIDKFPISRPNLTFSTLTVSNMSPEDSSIYLCSVEKDRALEAFFGQGTRLTVV.

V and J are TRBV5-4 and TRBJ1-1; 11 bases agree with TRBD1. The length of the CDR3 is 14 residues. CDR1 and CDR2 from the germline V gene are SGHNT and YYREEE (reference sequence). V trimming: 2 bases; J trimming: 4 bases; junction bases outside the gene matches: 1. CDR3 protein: CASSFGTGGTEAFF. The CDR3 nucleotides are TGTGCCAGCAGCTTCGGGACAGGGGGCACTGAAGCTTTCTTT.

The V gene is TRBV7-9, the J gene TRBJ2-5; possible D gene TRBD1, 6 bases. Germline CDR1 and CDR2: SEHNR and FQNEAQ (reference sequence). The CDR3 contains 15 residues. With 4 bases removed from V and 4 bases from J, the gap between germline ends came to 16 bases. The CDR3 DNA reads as TGTGCCAGCAGCTCCACACAGGGTTTGGGAGAGACCCAGTACTTC. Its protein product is CASSSTQGLGETQYF. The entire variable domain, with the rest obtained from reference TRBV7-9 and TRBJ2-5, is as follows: DTGVSQNPRHKITKRGQNVTFRCDPISEHNRLYWYRQTLGQGPEFLTYFQNEAQLEKSRLLSDRFSAERPKGSFSTLEIQRTEQGDSAMYLCASSSTQGLGETQYFGPGTRLLVL.

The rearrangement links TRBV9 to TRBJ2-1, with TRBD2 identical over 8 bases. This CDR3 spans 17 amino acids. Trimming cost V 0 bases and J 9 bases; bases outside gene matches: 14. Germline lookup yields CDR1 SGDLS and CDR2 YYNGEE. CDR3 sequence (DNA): TGTGCCAGCAGCGTAGGGCCAGCGGGGGCGCGAGTGGGTGAGCAGTTCTTC. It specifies CASSVGPAGARVGEQFF.

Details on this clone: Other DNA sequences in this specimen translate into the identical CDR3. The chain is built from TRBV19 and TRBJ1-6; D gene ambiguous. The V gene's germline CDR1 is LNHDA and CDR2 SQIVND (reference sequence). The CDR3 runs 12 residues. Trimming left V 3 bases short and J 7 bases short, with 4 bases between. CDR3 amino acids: CASSIGNSPLHF. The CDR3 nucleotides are TGTGCCAGTAGTATCGGGAATTCACCCCTCCACTTT.

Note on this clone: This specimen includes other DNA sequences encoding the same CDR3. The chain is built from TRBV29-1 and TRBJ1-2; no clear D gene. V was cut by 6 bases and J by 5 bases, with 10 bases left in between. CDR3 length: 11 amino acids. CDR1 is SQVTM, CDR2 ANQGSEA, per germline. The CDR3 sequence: CSVAGLYGYTF. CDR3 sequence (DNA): TGCAGCGTAGCGGGCTTATATGGCTACACCTTC.

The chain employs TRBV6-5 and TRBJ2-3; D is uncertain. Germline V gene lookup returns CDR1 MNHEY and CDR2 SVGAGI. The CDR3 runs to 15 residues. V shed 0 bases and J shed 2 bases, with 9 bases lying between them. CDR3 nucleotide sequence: TGTGCCAGCAGTTACTCCTACCCTTTCACAGATACGCAGTATTTT. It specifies CASSYSYPFTDTQYF.

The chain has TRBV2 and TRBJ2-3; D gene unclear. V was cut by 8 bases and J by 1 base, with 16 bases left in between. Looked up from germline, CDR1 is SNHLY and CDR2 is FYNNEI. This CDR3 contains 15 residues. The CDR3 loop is CASEAPASGTDTQYF. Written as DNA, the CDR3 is TGTGCCAGCGAGGCCCCCGCGAGCGGCACAGATACGCAGTATTTT.